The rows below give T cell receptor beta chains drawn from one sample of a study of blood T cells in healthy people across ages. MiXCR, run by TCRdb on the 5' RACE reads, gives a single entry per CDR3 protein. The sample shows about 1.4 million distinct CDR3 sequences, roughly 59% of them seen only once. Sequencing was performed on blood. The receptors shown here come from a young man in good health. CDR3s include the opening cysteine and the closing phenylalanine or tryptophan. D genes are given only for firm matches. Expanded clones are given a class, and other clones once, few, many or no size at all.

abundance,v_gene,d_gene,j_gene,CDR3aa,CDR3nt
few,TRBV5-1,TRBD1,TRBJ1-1,CASRPWGMGQENTEAFF,TGCGCCAGCAGGCCTTGGGGGATGGGACAGGAGAACACTGAAGCTTTCTTT
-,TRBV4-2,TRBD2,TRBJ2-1,CASSQVLAGDNEQFF,TGTGCCAGCAGCCAAGTCCTAGCGGGGGATAATGAGCAGTTCTTC
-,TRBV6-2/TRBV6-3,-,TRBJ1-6,CASSRRSGSPLHF,TGTGCCAGCAGTCGGCGAAGTGGCTCACCCCTCCACTTT
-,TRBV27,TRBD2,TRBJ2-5,CASRTTSGARNEQYF,TGTGCCAGCAGAACGACTAGCGGGGCTCGAAATGAGCAGTACTTC
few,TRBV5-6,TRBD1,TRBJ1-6,CASSFGTGDNSPLHF,TGTGCCAGCAGCTTCGGGACAGGGGATAATTCACCCCTCCACTTT
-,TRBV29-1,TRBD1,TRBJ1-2,CSVETIQGVGYTF,TGCAGCGTTGAAACAATTCAGGGGGTTGGCTACACCTTC
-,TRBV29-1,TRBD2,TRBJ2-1,CSVEAGGFYEQFF,TGCAGCGTTGAAGCGGGGGGTTTCTATGAGCAGTTCTTC
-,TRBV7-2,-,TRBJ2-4,CASSLERVTKNIQYF,TGTGCCAGCAGCTTAGAGAGGGTGACCAAAAACATTCAGTACTTC
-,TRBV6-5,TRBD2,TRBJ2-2,CASSYSPGTSAGELFF,TGTGCCAGCAGTTACTCCCCCGGGACTAGCGCCGGGGAGCTGTTTTTT
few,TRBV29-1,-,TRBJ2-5,CSVEWVYQETQYF,TGCAGCGTTGAATGGGTCTATCAAGAGACCCAGTACTTC
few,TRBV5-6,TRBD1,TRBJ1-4,CASSSRDRGATNEKLFF,TGTGCCAGCAGTTCCCGGGACAGGGGAGCGACTAATGAAAAACTGTTTTTT
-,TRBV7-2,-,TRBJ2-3,CASSSGDTRYF,TGTGCCAGCAGCTCAGGAGATACGCGGTATTTT
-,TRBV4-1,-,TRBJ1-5,CASSQDSSRVSNQPQHF,TGCGCCAGCAGCCAAGACTCAAGCAGAGTGTCCAATCAGCCCCAGCATTTT
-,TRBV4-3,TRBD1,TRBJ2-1,CASSQGQGRHEQFF,TGCGCCAGCAGCCAGGGACAGGGGAGACATGAGCAGTTCTTC
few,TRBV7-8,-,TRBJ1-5,CASSPAGRLNQPQHF,TGTGCCAGCAGCCCAGCGGGACGGCTCAATCAGCCCCAGCATTTT
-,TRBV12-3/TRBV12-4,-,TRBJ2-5,CASRFNRGGLFPETQYF,TGTGCCAGCAGATTCAATAGGGGGGGACTGTTCCCTGAGACCCAGTACTTC
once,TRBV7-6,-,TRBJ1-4,CASSSLGTGVFEKLFF,TGTGCCAGCAGCTCCCTTGGGACCGGGGTTTTTGAAAAACTGTTTTTT
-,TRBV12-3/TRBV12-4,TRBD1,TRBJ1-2,CASKQGPSGYIF,TGTGCCAGTAAACAGGGGCCCAGTGGCTACATCTTT
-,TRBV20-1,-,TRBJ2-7,CSARDATSYEQYF,TGCAGTGCTAGAGATGCCACCTCGTACGAGCAGTACTTC
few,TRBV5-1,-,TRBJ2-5,CASYGLGNQETQYF,TGCGCCAGCTATGGCTTGGGGAACCAAGAGACCCAGTACTTC
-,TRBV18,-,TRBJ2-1,CASSPVTQGEQFF,TGTGCCAGCTCACCAGTCACACAGGGTGAGCAGTTCTTC
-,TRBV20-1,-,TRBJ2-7,CSAHTESAYEQYF,TGCAGTGCTCACACCGAGTCGGCCTACGAGCAGTACTTC
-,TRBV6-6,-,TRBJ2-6,CASSYPGLSGANVLTF,TGTGCCAGCAGTTACCCGGGGCTCTCTGGGGCCAACGTCCTGACTTTC
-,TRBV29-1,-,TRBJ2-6,CNPDCVSGANVLTF,TGCAACCCCGATTGCGTATCAGGGGCCAACGTCCTGACTTTC
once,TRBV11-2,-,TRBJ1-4,CASSLGEINEKLFF,TGTGCCAGCAGCTTAGGAGAAATTAATGAAAAACTGTTTTTT
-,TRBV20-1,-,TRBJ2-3,CSGKQRLSADTQYF,TGCAGTGGCAAGCAGCGACTTTCGGCAGATACGCAGTATTTT
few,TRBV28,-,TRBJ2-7,CASSSSGDGRYEQYF,TGTGCCAGCAGTTCTTCAGGGGACGGTAGGTACGAGCAGTACTTC
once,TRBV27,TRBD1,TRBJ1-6,CASRITGTGSAYNSPLHF,TGTGCCAGCAGAATTACCGGGACAGGGAGCGCCTATAATTCACCCCTCCACTTT
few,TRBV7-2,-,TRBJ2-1,CASSLVARGREQFF,TGTGCCAGCAGCTTAGTGGCTAGAGGGCGGGAGCAGTTCTTC
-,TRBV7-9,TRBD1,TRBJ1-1,CASLATGANEAFF,TGTGCCAGCTTGGCGACAGGGGCTAATGAAGCTTTCTTT
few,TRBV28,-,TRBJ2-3,CASSLRSATQYF,TGTGCCAGCAGTTTACGATCCGCCACGCAGTATTTT
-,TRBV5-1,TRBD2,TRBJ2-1,CASSLGPSGRIDEQFF,TGCGCCAGCAGCTTGGGTCCTAGCGGGAGGATCGATGAGCAGTTCTTC
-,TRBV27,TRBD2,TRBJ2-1,CASKGTLGRVLANEQFF,TGTGCCAGCAAGGGGACCCTCGGGAGGGTCCTTGCCAATGAGCAGTTCTTC
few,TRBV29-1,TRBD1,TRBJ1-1,CSVEGKTGSLEAFF,TGCAGCGTTGAAGGGAAGACAGGGTCCCTTGAAGCTTTCTTT
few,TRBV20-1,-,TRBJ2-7,CSAEDTASYEQYF,TGCAGTGCTGAGGACACGGCCTCCTACGAGCAGTACTTC
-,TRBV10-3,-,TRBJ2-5,CAISDARSGTQYF,TGTGCCATCAGTGACGCCAGGTCCGGGACCCAGTACTTC
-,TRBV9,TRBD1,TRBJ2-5,CASSAADRAETQYF,TGTGCCAGCAGCGCCGCGGACAGGGCTGAGACCCAGTACTTC
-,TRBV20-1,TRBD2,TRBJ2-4,CSALGLAGGPAKNIQYF,TGCAGTGCTTTGGGACTAGCGGGGGGGCCGGCCAAAAACATTCAGTACTTC
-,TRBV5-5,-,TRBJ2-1,CASSLSLANEQFF,TGTGCCAGCAGCTTGAGTCTAGCAAATGAGCAGTTCTTC
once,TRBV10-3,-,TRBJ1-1,CAISEFGDSKNTEAFF,TGTGCCATCAGTGAATTTGGGGACTCAAAGAACACTGAAGCTTTCTTT
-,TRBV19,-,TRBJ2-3,CASSPEGFSGDTQYF,TGTGCCAGTAGCCCGGAGGGGTTCTCTGGCGATACGCAGTATTTT
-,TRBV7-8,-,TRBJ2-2,CASSPGVRELFF,TGTGCCAGCAGCCCGGGGGTCAGGGAGCTGTTTTTT
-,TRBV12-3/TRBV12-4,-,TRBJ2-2,CASSPGSGRRGTGELFF,TGTGCCAGCAGTCCCGGTTCAGGGAGGCGGGGCACCGGGGAGCTGTTTTTT
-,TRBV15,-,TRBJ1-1,CATTPFVGDEAFF,TGTGCCACCACTCCGTTTGTCGGAGATGAAGCTTTCTTT
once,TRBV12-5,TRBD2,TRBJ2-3,CASGSGGTGTDTQYF,TGTGCTAGTGGTTCGGGAGGAACGGGCACAGATACGCAGTATTTT
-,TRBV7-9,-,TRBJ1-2,CASSLESHPFYGYTF,TGTGCCAGCAGCTTAGAGTCTCACCCCTTCTATGGCTACACCTTC
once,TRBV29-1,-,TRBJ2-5,CSPKDSQETQYF,TGCAGCCCCAAGGACAGCCAGGAGACCCAGTACTTC
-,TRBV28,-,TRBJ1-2,CASSVYTF,TGTGCCAGCAGTGTATACACCTTC
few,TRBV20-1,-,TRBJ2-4,CSASDRTRDEQYF,TGCAGTGCCTCAGACAGGACCCGAGATGAGCAGTACTTC
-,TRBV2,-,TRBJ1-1,CASRATGLMNTEAFF,TGTGCCAGCAGAGCAACCGGACTTATGAACACTGAAGCTTTCTTT
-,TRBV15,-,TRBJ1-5,CATSIGSNQPQHF,TGTGCCACCAGCATTGGCAGCAATCAGCCCCAGCATTTT
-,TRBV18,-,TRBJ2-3,CASSPSRSGDTQYF,TGTGCCAGCTCACCATCAAGGAGTGGAGATACGCAGTATTTT
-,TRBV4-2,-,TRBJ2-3,CASSHPGTENTQYF,TGTGCCAGCAGCCACCCCGGGACTGAAAATACGCAGTATTTT
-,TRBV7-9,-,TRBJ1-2,CASSLGGNPYYGYTF,TGTGCCAGCAGCTTGGGAGGAAACCCCTACTATGGCTACACCTTC
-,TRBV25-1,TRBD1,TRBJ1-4,CASSEPGQGTLANEKLFF,TGTGCCAGCAGTGAACCGGGACAGGGTACTTTAGCTAATGAAAAACTGTTTTTT
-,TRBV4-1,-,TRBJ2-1,CASSQVEGHSYNEQFF,TGCGCCAGCAGCCAAGTGGAGGGCCACTCCTACAATGAGCAGTTCTTC